Reported below is one T cell receptor (beta chain). Time point noted: blood from clinic visit 5 months post-surgery; TSC patient then seizure free. Measured with immunoSEQ multiplex PCR; TCRdb has only the in-frame clones, and not every one. The sample has 300,000 to 400,000 clones, roughly 92% seen once. The sample is drawn from a study of brain T cells in children with intractable seizures. The germline V gene encodes CDR1 LNHDA and CDR2 SQIVND (reference sequence). Trimming removed 5 bases from V and 0 bases from J, with 8 bases in between. This CDR3 is built from 13 residues. The receptor comes from a boy in the first two years of life with tuberous sclerosis and intractable seizures. The sample in question was peripheral blood, obtained 4 to 5 months after surgery. This sequence joins TRBV19 and TRBJ2-7; no clear D gene. The CDR3 region is CASSGVSSYEQYF. The CDR3 bases are TGTGCCAGTAGTGGGGTTAGCTCCTACGAGCAGTACTTC. The whole variable domain, filled in from reference TRBV19 and TRBJ2-7, reads DGGITQSPKYLFRKEGQNVTLSCEQNLNHDAMYWYRQDPGQGLRLIYYSQIVNDFQKGDIAEGYSVSREKKESFPLTVTSAQKNPTAFYLCASSGVSSYEQYFGPGTRLTVT.